This paragraph reports one T cell receptor beta chain. Its target is unknown. From germline, CDR1 is MNHNS and CDR2 SASEGT. V lost 8 bases to trimming and J lost 0 bases, with 11 bases between them. The CDR3 loop spans 14 amino acids. The data stem from a study of T-cell memory formation after mild COVID-19. Study context: Largely, the TCR clusters proved donor specific.

General study findings and limits: Contracting CD4+ clones were located mainly in CM and EM, and CD8+ clones in EMRA. Pre-infection memory harbored some responding clones, suggesting cross-reactive memory joined.

5'RACE primed at constant segments yielded TCR alpha and TCR beta cDNA libraries bearing sample barcodes and UMIs. TCRdb ran MiXCR on the 5' RACE reads and lists one entry per CDR3 protein. The sample records 300,000 to 400,000 distinct CDR3 sequences, roughly 15% being singletons. V is TRBV6-1 and J is TRBJ1-5; D ambiguous. The source is a man aged 18 to 30 who had mild COVID-19 (a few samples of this study predate the infection). Cell type and time point are not known. Material: PBMCs or a T cell subset sorted from them (not recorded which). In DNA, the CDR3 is TGTGCCAGCCGATGGGCGGTTAGCAATCAGCCCCAGCATTTT. Protein: CASRWAVSNQPQHF.